This T cell receptor (beta chain) is drawn from a study of cytomegalovirus exposure and HLA in healthy donors. Study background: From donors who were HLA-typed, an early data release held about 85 million unique TCRs. Caucasian-associated ancestry cluster membership applied to about 83% of 300 to 450 genotyped donors.

Regarding this clone: This specimen includes other DNA sequences encoding the same CDR3.

The PCR had 60 Vbeta and 13 Jbeta primers. Here immunoSEQ multiplex PCR was the method, and the copy in TCRdb shows in-frame clones only, minus some. The data contain some 130,000 clones, more than 80% of them singletons. The clonotype was recovered from a woman in her thirties in good health and CMV-seropositive. Sequencing was done on a sample of PBMCs.

CDR3 nucleotide sequence: TGTGCCAGCAGTTACTCCCGGGATAGCAATCAGCCCCAGCATTTT. Its translation: CASSYSRDSNQPQHF. This chain joins TRBV6-6 and TRBJ1-5, with D unclear. The CDR3 is 15 amino acids. Trimming removed 0 bases from V and 0 bases from J, with 6 bases in between. CDR1 is MNHNY, CDR2 SVGAGI, per germline (reference sequence).